The 10 T cell receptor beta chains in this list originate from one sample, sequenced in a study of beta chain features in type 1 diabetes. Sequencing targeted expressed TCRB transcripts, as all isolated RNA had been reverse transcribed. Generated by immunoSEQ multiplex PCR, the TCRdb table keeps only in-frame clones and is missing some. The sample yields a few hundred thousand clones, less than 35% seen once. The specimen was central memory CD4+ T cells from blood. All receptors derive from a young man in good health.

The gene calls are TRBV5-1 and TRBJ1-5; D not certain. The CDR3 has 16 residues. V was cut by 0 bases and J by 0 bases, with 10 bases left in between. The germline V gene has CDR1 SGHRS and CDR2 YFSETQ. CDR3 loop: CASSLEGLASNQPQHF. CDR3 bases: TGCGCCAGCAGCTTGGAGGGTCTGGCTAGCAATCAGCCCCAGCATTTT.

This clone has only a few counts. The gene calls are TRBV9 and TRBJ2-3; 7 bases align to TRBD1. The CDR3 is made up of 16 amino acids. Trimming cost V 2 bases and J 0 bases; bases outside gene matches: 6. Germline V CDR1 and CDR2: SGDLS, YYNGEE. This chain's CDR3 is CASSVSPQGSTDTQYF. CDR3 nucleotides: TGTGCCAGCAGCGTTTCCCCACAGGGGAGCACAGATACGCAGTATTTT.

The chain is built from TRBV30 and TRBJ2-1; the match to TRBD1 covers 9 bases. The V gene end was trimmed by 0 bases and the J gene end by 7 bases; junction bases not matched to a gene: 10. The CDR3 length is 16 residues. Germline CDR1 is GTSNPN and CDR2 is SVGIG (reference sequence). CDR3 sequence reads: CAWSVPPGQGRNEQFF. CDR3 nucleotide sequence: TGTGCCTGGAGTGTACCCCCAGGACAGGGGCGGAATGAGCAGTTCTTC.

CDR3: CAISTVNTEAFF. CDR3 DNA: TGTGCCATCTCAACGGTGAACACTGAAGCTTTCTTT. V and J are TRBV10-3 and TRBJ1-1; D gene ambiguous. Germline V CDR1 and CDR2: ENHRY, SYGVKD. The CDR3 extends over 12 amino acids. The V and J ends lost 8 bases and 0 bases respectively, with 7 bases between them.

This clone was detected only once. The rearrangement joins TRBV4-3 to TRBJ2-7, with 13 nucleotides matching TRBD2. The J segment lost 1 base and the V segment lost 2 bases, leaving 8 bases of the junction unmatched. The length of the CDR3 is 18 residues. Per germline, CDR1 LGHNA and CDR2 YSLEER. Here the CDR3 reads CASSQNGGLAGFSYEQYF. CDR3 in DNA: TGCGCCAGCAGCCAAAACGGGGGACTAGCGGGATTTTCCTACGAGCAGTACTTC.

This clone was detected many times. The V call is TRBV30, the J call TRBJ2-5; D is unresolved. CDR3 size: 12 residues. Germline CDR1 is GTSNPN and CDR2 is SVGIG (reference sequence). V was trimmed by 1 base and J by 4 bases, leaving 7 bases between them. The CDR3 DNA is TGTGCCTGGAGTGCTTTTGGAGAGACCCAGTACTTC. Translating it yields CAWSAFGETQYF.

There are a few counts of this clone. This chain joins TRBV2 and TRBJ1-1; weak D call: TRBD1 (5 bases). V was trimmed by 3 bases and J by 3 bases, leaving 11 bases between them. The CDR3 length is 14 residues. Germline CDR1 reads SNHLY; CDR2 reads FYNNEI. CDR3 in DNA: TGTGCCAGCAGTGAGGCTGGCAGGGACACTGAAGCTTTCTTT. Amino acids: CASSEAGRDTEAFF.

This clone was counted between two and nine times. A far larger clone is only one base removed, so a read error is likely. The chain couples TRBV28 to TRBJ1-5; 8 nucleotides match TRBD1. This CDR3 region has 14 residues. Trimming removed 5 bases from V and 11 bases from J; junction bases left unmatched: 11. Germline V gene data show CDR1 as MDHEN and CDR2 as SYDVKM. The CDR3 bases are TGTGCCAGCAGTATGGGGACAGGACGACGGGCCCAGCATTTT. Encoded protein: CASSMGTGRRAQHF.

This clone was seen a few times. The chain is built from TRBV30 and TRBJ2-5; maybe TRBD1 (5 bases). V was shortened by 7 bases and J by 6 bases, with 15 bases between the two germline ends. This CDR3 comprises 12 residues. Germline CDR1 reads GTSNPN; CDR2 reads SVGIG (reference sequence). CDR3 amino acids: CALTVGTQTQYF. The DNA of the CDR3 is TGTGCCTTGACAGTCGGCACTCAGACCCAGTACTTC.

The chain couples TRBV27 to TRBJ2-7; D remains unclear. The germline V and J ends were trimmed by 5 bases and 4 bases, with 9 bases remaining between them. This CDR3 is built from 12 residues. Germline CDR1 reads MNHEY; CDR2 reads SMNVEV (reference sequence). The CDR3 reads CASSTHGYEQYF. The CDR3, as DNA: TGTGCCAGCAGTACCCATGGGTACGAGCAGTACTTC.